The clone carrying this TCR beta chain was picked up a small number of times. The data are from a study of blood T cell repertoires in COVID-19. The repertoire was sequenced with immunoSEQ multiplex PCR; TCRdb's copy has only in-frame clones and lacks some. This sample yields a few hundred thousand clones, of which about 85% are seen a single time; 3.6% belongs to the top ten. From germline, CDR1 is MNHEY and CDR2 SVGAGI. The CDR3 totals 15 residues. J was trimmed by 4 bases and V by 8 bases; bases with no gene match: 8. Sequenced material: peripheral blood. The chain carries TRBV6-5 and TRBJ2-2, with 9 bases aligning to TRBD1. This receptor was identified in a man between 18 and 35 years old with active or convalescent COVID-19. As DNA, the CDR3 is TGTGCCAGCGCCCGGACAGGGGAACCCACCGGGGAGCTGTTTTTT. Amino acids: CASARTGEPTGELFF.